This T cell receptor beta chain came from a study of identifying expanded T cells in peripheral blood. Healthy donors had no documented immune events, such as infections, while sampled. Sequencing used immunoSEQ multiplex PCR; TCRdb keeps in-frame clones, though not all of them. Altogether approximately 100,000 clones are present, around 85% being singletons, with the ten largest covering approximately 18%. This receptor was identified in a person between 18 and 75 years old in good health. Sequenced: blood.

The CDR3 here is CASSTGLAGQETQYF. DNA for the CDR3: TGCGCCAGCAGCACGGGACTAGCGGGGCAAGAGACCCAGTACTTC. V usage is TRBV5-1 and J usage is TRBJ2-5; 13 bases align to TRBD2. Germline values: CDR1 SGHRS, CDR2 YFSETQ. The CDR3 has 15 residues. V shed 4 bases, J shed 2 bases, and the junction held 2 bases outside the gene matches.